These 17 T cell receptor beta chains share one sample of origin, sequenced in a study of regulatory T cells in long-lasting Graves disease. Assembly of TCR beta libraries relied on iRepertoire HTBI primers together with Arm-PCR of CDR3 regions. Each CDR3 protein gets one entry after TCRdb re-called the multiplex PCR reads with MiXCR. The sample has hundreds of thousands of distinct CDR3 sequences; roughly 15% are singletons. The time point: newly diagnosed GD, antithyroid drugs for less than 3 months. The TCR library was prepared using RNA isolated from PBMCs. These data were likewise used in another study, on T cells in Graves' hyperthyroidism and ophthalmopathy.

Sequencing was performed on peripheral blood mononuclear cells (PBMCs), taken at new diagnosis, from a patient treated with antithyroid drugs. The source of these receptors is a woman in her 30s with Graves disease.

This clonotype has more than one count but fewer than ten. The chain links TRBV7-2 to TRBJ2-7; D not resolved. The CDR3 is 18 amino acids. Germline V gives CDR1 SGHTA, CDR2 FQGNSA. Trimming cost V 0 bases and J 2 bases, with 20 bases left between them. CDR3 protein: CASSLAISTEVNTYEQYF. The CDR3 DNA reads as TGTGCCAGCAGCTTAGCTATTTCGACCGAAGTTAATACCTACGAGCAGTACTTC. The full variable domain, in which reference TRBV7-2 and TRBJ2-7 provide the parts outside the CDR3, is GAGVSQSPSNKVTEKGKDVELRCDPISGHTALYWYRQSLGQGLEFLIYFQGNSAPDKSGLPSDRFSAERTGGSVSTLTIQRTQQEDSAVYLCASSLAISTEVNTYEQYFGPGTRLTVT.

This sequence joins TRBV18 and TRBJ1-1, with D hard to call. This CDR3 has 13 amino acids. Trimming stripped 4 bases from V and 2 bases from J, with 8 bases between. Germline V CDR1 and CDR2: KGHSH, LQKENI. DNA for the CDR3: TGTGCCAGCTCACAGACACGAAACACTGAAGCTTTCTTT. It specifies CASSQTRNTEAFF. Using reference TRBV18 and TRBJ1-1 for the parts outside the CDR3, the full variable domain is NAGVMQNPRHLVRRRGQEARLRCSPMKGHSHVYWYRQLPEEGLKFMVYLQKENIIDESGMPKERFSAEFPKEGPSILRIQQVVRGDSAAYFCASSQTRNTEAFFGQGTRLTVV.

This clonotype was observed at least ten times. The genes are TRBV6-1 and TRBJ2-6, with unresolved D. The CDR3 sequence is 17 residues long. CDR1 and CDR2 (germline): MNHNS, SASEGT. Trimming stripped 7 bases from V and 0 bases from J, with 16 bases between. The CDR3 sequence: CASKNRPTYSGANVLTF. The CDR3 DNA follows: TGTGCCAGCAAGAACCGACCGACCTACTCTGGGGCCAACGTCCTGACTTTC.

The chain carries TRBV29-1 and TRBJ2-3; D could derive from TRBD1 or TRBD2 (5 bases each). This CDR3 is built from 15 residues. V lost 4 bases, J lost 0 bases, and 14 bases lay in between. Germline lookup yields CDR1 SQVTM and CDR2 ANQGSEA. The CDR3 is CSVVGTSASTDTQYF. DNA of the CDR3: TGCAGCGTTGTAGGGACCAGTGCTAGCACAGATACGCAGTATTTT.

This clonotype was counted only a few times. The CDR3 region is CAASTSGSWVEQFF. CDR3 nucleotide sequence: TGTGCCGCCTCGACTAGCGGGAGTTGGGTTGAGCAGTTCTTC. V usage is TRBV19 and J usage is TRBJ2-1, with TRBD2 identical over 12 bases. V lost 11 bases, J lost 9 bases, and 11 bases stayed unmatched. In germline, CDR1 is LNHDA, CDR2 SQIVND (reference sequence). The CDR3 is 14 amino acids.

This clonotype showed up many times. The V call is TRBV5-1, the J call TRBJ2-7; D is possibly TRBD1 (6 bases). The CDR3 contains 13 residues. In germline, CDR1 is SGHRS, CDR2 YFSETQ. Trimming took 3 bases from V and 5 from J, leaving 12 bases between them. CDR3 nucleotide sequence: TGCGCCAGCAGCTCCAGGGGCTATGACGAGCAGTACTTC. As protein: CASSSRGYDEQYF.

The J gene is TRBJ1-1, the V gene TRBV30; D is ambiguous. CDR1 and CDR2 (germline): GTSNPN, SVGIG (reference sequence). The CDR3 is 13 amino acids. V lost 1 base, J lost 5 bases, and 11 bases lay in between. The chain's CDR3 is CAWSATQRTEAFF. In DNA form, the CDR3 reads TGTGCCTGGAGTGCAACACAGCGGACTGAAGCTTTCTTT.

This clonotype was observed once. The V and J genes are TRBV5-1 and TRBJ2-7; 11 bases align to TRBD2. Germline V lookup: CDR1 SGHRS, CDR2 YFSETQ. The junction had 10 bases not matched to a gene; V was cut back by 0 bases and J by 2 bases. The CDR3 is 18 residues long. In DNA form, the CDR3 reads TGCGCCAGCAGCTTGGGGCTAGCGGGAGGTTCTCGAGCCTACGAGCAGTACTTC. Translated, it gives CASSLGLAGGSRAYEQYF.

The rearrangement joins TRBV20-1 to TRBJ2-7, with a tentative D call TRBD2 (5 bases). The V gene lost 0 bases and the J gene lost 2 bases, with 11 bases spanning the gap. The CDR3 is made up of 14 amino acids. Per the germline V gene, CDR1 is DFQATT and CDR2 is SNEGSKA (reference sequence). The CDR3 here is CSARDLAFPYEQYF. The CDR3 region has the DNA TGCAGTGCTAGAGATTTAGCGTTTCCCTACGAGCAGTACTTC.

This clonotype was seen a handful of times. This chain connects TRBV10-1 to TRBJ2-5; D remains unclear. Germline CDR1 WNHNN, CDR2 SYGVQD (reference sequence). Deletions cut 2 bases from V and 7 bases from J, with 8 bases between. CDR3 size: 12 residues. This CDR3 reads CASSETAGTQYF. DNA for the CDR3: TGCGCCAGCAGTGAGACCGCCGGGACCCAGTACTTC.

This clonotype showed up many times. This chain uses TRBV27 with TRBJ1-5; 8 bases fit TRBD1. V was pared by 3 bases and J by 6 bases, with 16 bases of the junction left unmatched. The CDR3 runs to 18 residues. Germline CDR1 and CDR2: MNHEY and SMNVEV (reference sequence). The CDR3 coding sequence is TGTGCCAGCAGTTTTTCATCCCCCCAGGGGGCGCCGGGTCAGCCCCAGCATTTT. Protein product: CASSFSSPQGAPGQPQHF.

Written as DNA, the CDR3 is TGTGCCAGCAGCTCCGAACGGGGCGAGCAGTACTTC. Translation: CASSSERGEQYF. The chain uses TRBV7-3 and TRBJ2-7; tentatively, D is TRBD2 (5 bases). The CDR3 has 12 amino acids. In germline, CDR1 is SGHTA, CDR2 FQGTGA. V lost 4 bases and J 6 bases, leaving 10 bases between the germline ends.

This clonotype was observed at least ten times. The junction departs from the called germline gene at one end, perhaps through a read error. This chain connects TRBV5-1 to TRBJ2-1; D ambiguous. The CDR3 has 13 amino acids. In germline, CDR1 is SGHRS, CDR2 YFSETQ. The CDR3 region has the DNA TGCGCCAGCAGCTTGAATGTGGGCTGGGCTAGTCTCTTC. Translating gives CASSLNVGWASLF.

This clonotype was seen a handful of times. V is TRBV5-1 and J is TRBJ2-7; TRBD1 aligns across 7 bases. Trimming at V came to 4 bases and at J to 3 bases, leaving 10 bases not matched to a gene. This CDR3 has 15 residues. The germline V gene has CDR1 SGHRS and CDR2 YFSETQ. The CDR3 DNA is TGCGCCAGCAGCCCTAGGGGGACAGTTCTCTACGAGCAGTACTTC. Protein product: CASSPRGTVLYEQYF.

This clonotype was detected ten times or more. In nucleotides, the CDR3 is TGTGCCAGCAGGGGTCGGGAGTGGGAGACCCAGTACTTC. Encoded protein: CASRGREWETQYF. This chain joins TRBV2 and TRBJ2-5; D possibly corresponds to TRBD2 (6 bases). The CDR3 extends over 13 amino acids. V was trimmed by 6 bases and J by 5 bases, leaving 13 bases between them. Germline V CDR1 and CDR2: SNHLY, FYNNEI.

This clonotype was seen more than once but under ten times. A single base separates this from a much larger clone, so it may be a read error. The V gene is TRBV2, the J gene TRBJ1-5; D is perhaps TRBD2 (5 bases). The DNA matches TRBJ2-3 better at its end, which makes the J call doubtful. The V gene's germline CDR1 is SNHLY and CDR2 FYNNEI. This CDR3 spans 15 amino acids. For the CDR3, the DNA is TGTGCCAGCAGTGAAAGGACCACGGGGAATCAGCCCCAGTATTTT. The encoded protein is CASSERTTGNQPQYF.

This clonotype was observed a handful of times. The rearrangement joins TRBV5-1 to TRBJ1-1; TRBD1 might be the D (5 bases). Trimming took off 1 base at V and 6 bases at J, with 13 bases between the two ends. CDR1 SGHRS and CDR2 YFSETQ come from the germline V gene. The CDR3 has 14 residues. The CDR3 DNA sequence: TGCGCCAGCAGCTTGAATTGGGGCAGGGCTGAAGCTTTCTTT. Encoded protein: CASSLNWGRAEAFF.